These T cell receptor beta chains were read from a single sample in a study of blood T cell repertoires in COVID-19. The protocol was immunoSEQ multiplex PCR, while the TCRdb copy is restricted to in-frame clones and leaves out a portion. The table has around 65,000 clones, more than 75% seen once. The sequencing input was peripheral blood. Receptor source: a human donor in a cohort sampled during active COVID-19. Both conserved end residues are part of each CDR3. A D gene is named only where the DNA matches it firmly. Some rows mark clone size as missing; the rest say once, few, many or name a class of expanded clone.

-	-	TRBV9	TRBJ2-3	CASSVRGARTDTQYF	TGTGCCAGCAGCGTACGGGGGGCCCGCACAGATACGCAGTATTTT
TRBD1	-	TRBV6-6	TRBJ2-1	CASSPRTGDEQFF	TGTGCCAGCAGTCCTAGAACAGGGGATGAGCAGTTCTTC
-	once	TRBV21-1	TRBJ1-6	CASSPTGGNSPLHF	TGTGCCAGCAGCCCGACAGGGGGGAATTCACCCCTCCACTTT
-	-	TRBV6-5	TRBJ1-1	CASSLGEGHTEAFF	TGTGCCAGCAGTTTGGGGGAGGGTCACACTGAAGCTTTCTTT
-	-	TRBV7-2	TRBJ2-7	CASSPRVNQGEQYF	TGTGCCAGCAGCCCGCGGGTCAACCAGGGGGAGCAGTACTTC
-	-	TRBV19	TRBJ1-1	CASRRRVTEAFF	TGTGCCAGTAGGAGGAGGGTCACTGAAGCTTTCTTT
TRBD1	-	TRBV28	TRBJ1-5	CASSRGTGMGNQPQHF	TGTGCCAGCAGTCGGGGGACAGGGATGGGCAATCAGCCCCAGCATTTT
-	once	TRBV19	TRBJ1-5	CASSPPPRHDSNQPQHF	TGTGCCAGTAGCCCCCCCCCGCGACACGATAGCAATCAGCCCCAGCATTTT
TRBD2	-	TRBV5-4	TRBJ2-1	CASSLGGGASYNEQFF	TGTGCCAGCAGCTTGGGCGGGGGAGCCTCCTACAATGAGCAGTTCTTC
TRBD2	-	TRBV2	TRBJ2-5	CASSGPAGGPQETQYF	TGTGCCAGCAGTGGACCCGCGGGGGGGCCCCAAGAGACCCAGTACTTC
TRBD1	-	TRBV29-1	TRBJ1-1	CSVLSLRTGHRAFF	TGCAGCGTTTTGAGCCTTCGGACAGGGCATCGAGCTTTCTTT
-	-	TRBV11-2	TRBJ1-3	CASSHSDRSGNTIYF	TGTGCCAGCAGCCACTCCGACAGGTCTGGAAACACCATATATTTT
-	once	TRBV6-5	TRBJ2-5	CASSYSTGETQYF	TGTGCCAGCAGTTACTCGACTGGGGAGACCCAGTACTTC
-	-	TRBV6-5	TRBJ2-3	CASSGLTGTDTQYF	TGTGCCAGCTCAGGGCTTACGGGCACAGATACGCAGTATTTT
TRBD1	-	TRBV7-9	TRBJ2-2	CASSTQGATTGELFF	TGTGCCAGCAGCACGCAGGGGGCCACCACCGGGGAGCTGTTTTTT
-	-	TRBV19	TRBJ2-2	CASSQGTGTNTGELFF	TGTGCCAGTAGTCAGGGGACCGGGACAAACACCGGGGAGCTGTTTTTT
TRBD1	once	TRBV7-8	TRBJ1-1	CASSIRGVPGQGTAFF	TGTGCCAGCAGCATCAGGGGGGTCCCGGGACAGGGTACGGCTTTCTTT
TRBD2	once	TRBV7-2	TRBJ2-1	CASSYRGLAGGNEQFF	TGTGCCAGCAGCTACCGGGGACTAGCGGGGGGGAATGAGCAGTTCTTC
-	-	TRBV6-1	TRBJ1-1	CASSEAQLGSTEAFF	TGTGCCAGCAGTGAAGCACAGTTAGGGAGCACTGAAGCTTTCTTT
TRBD2	-	TRBV19	TRBJ2-1	CARALWGGYNEQFF	TGTGCCAGGGCCTTATGGGGGGGGTACAATGAGCAGTTCTTC
TRBD1	-	TRBV14	TRBJ1-6	CASSPLGGQSSYNSPLHF	TGTGCCAGCAGCCCCCTAGGGGGACAGAGCTCCTATAATTCACCCCTCCACTTT
-	-	TRBV6-5	TRBJ1-3	CASSTSNSGNTIYF	TGTGCCAGCAGTACCAGTAACTCTGGAAACACCATATATTTT
TRBD1	-	TRBV7-2	TRBJ1-2	CASSRQGEGYTF	TGTGCCAGCAGCAGACAGGGGGAAGGCTACACCTTC
-	-	TRBV29-1	TRBJ1-3	CSVAEGAAGNTIYF	TGCAGCGTTGCCGAGGGAGCTGCTGGAAACACCATATATTTT
-	-	TRBV7-9	TRBJ1-1	CASSLAVAGAFF	TGTGCCAGCAGCTTAGCGGTCGCGGGAGCTTTCTTT
-	-	TRBV5-6	TRBJ1-1	CASSHRGHANTEAFF	TGTGCCAGCAGCCACAGAGGGCATGCGAACACTGAAGCTTTCTTT
TRBD2	-	TRBV7-2	TRBJ2-2	CASSSVAGVTGELFF	TGTGCCAGCAGCTCTGTCGCGGGGGTTACCGGGGAGCTGTTTTTT
-	-	TRBV6-6	TRBJ1-3	CAGQSGNTIYF	TGTGCCGGCCAATCTGGAAACACCATATATTTT
-	-	TRBV11-2	TRBJ1-2	CASSLGQDRGYTF	TGTGCCAGCAGCTTAGGACAGGACCGTGGCTACACCTTC
-	-	TRBV7-2	TRBJ2-7	CASSFSAGYEQYF	TGTGCCAGCAGCTTTTCCGCGGGGTACGAGCAGTACTTC
TRBD1	-	TRBV12-3/TRBV12-4	TRBJ2-5	CASSRTGRETQYF	TGTGCCAGCAGTCGGACAGGGAGGGAGACCCAGTACTTC
-	-	TRBV5-1	TRBJ2-5	CASSSGGSGETQYF	TGCGCCAGCAGCTCTGGGGGCTCCGGCGAGACCCAGTACTTC
-	many	TRBV5-1	TRBJ1-1	CASSLARSGPQNTEAFF	TGCGCCAGCAGCTTGGCCAGGTCAGGGCCCCAGAACACTGAAGCTTTCTTT
-	-	TRBV11-2	TRBJ2-5	CASSLFGLRGNQETQYF	TGTGCCAGCAGCTTATTCGGACTAAGGGGAAACCAAGAGACCCAGTACTTC
TRBD2	-	TRBV19	TRBJ2-5	CASSQRLTTGAGVFETQYF	TGTGCCAGTAGTCAAAGACTGACTACGGGAGCGGGGGTCTTTGAGACCCAGTACTTC
TRBD2	once	TRBV12-5	TRBJ2-1	CASGFPSGGTSYNEQFF	TGTGCTAGTGGTTTCCCTAGCGGGGGGACGTCCTACAATGAGCAGTTCTTC
TRBD2	once	TRBV11-2	TRBJ2-7	CASSPGGGTYEQYF	TGTGCCAGCAGCCCCGGCGGGGGAACCTACGAGCAGTACTTC
TRBD1	-	TRBV4-1	TRBJ2-2	CASSQKTRDRANTGELFF	TGCGCCAGCAGCCAAAAGACTCGGGACAGGGCGAACACCGGGGAGCTGTTTTTT
-	-	TRBV21-1	TRBJ2-1	CASSKAGRNEQFF	TGTGCCAGCAGCAAAGCAGGGAGGAATGAGCAGTTCTTC
TRBD2	-	TRBV15	TRBJ2-3	CATSSGTSSRDTQYF	TGTGCCACCAGCAGTGGGACTAGCAGTCGAGATACGCAGTATTTT
TRBD1	-	TRBV10-3	TRBJ2-5	CAISRQGRAEETQYF	TGTGCCATCAGCCGACAGGGTAGGGCAGAAGAGACCCAGTACTTC
-	-	TRBV28	TRBJ1-3	CASRQQGISGNTIYF	TGTGCCAGCAGACAGCAGGGTATATCTGGAAACACCATATATTTT
TRBD2	-	TRBV5-1	TRBJ2-3	CASSLEPSTGTSGYF	TGCGCCAGCAGCTTGGAGCCATCTACCGGGACTAGCGGGTATTTT
-	-	TRBV27	TRBJ1-2	CASSRGQHYGYTF	TGTGCCAGCAGCCGAGGACAACACTATGGCTACACCTTC
-	-	TRBV7-2	TRBJ1-1	CASSWGGNTEAFF	TGTGCCAGCAGCTGGGGGGGGAACACTGAAGCTTTCTTT
-	-	TRBV14	TRBJ1-5	CASSQDLSGRQHF	TGTGCCAGCAGCCAAGATCTGAGCGGGCGGCAGCATTTT
TRBD1	-	TRBV2	TRBJ2-7	CASSDDRGFGYF	TGTGCCAGCAGTGATGACAGGGGGTTTGGGTACTTC
-	once	TRBV18	TRBJ1-1	CASSSSRDTEAFF	TGTGCCAGCTCATCCTCGAGGGACACTGAAGCTTTCTTT
-	-	TRBV20-1	TRBJ1-4	CSARPEKLFF	TGCAGTGCCAGGCCCGAAAAACTGTTTTTT
-	-	TRBV6-5	TRBJ2-3	CASSSNQRQADTQYF	TGTGCCAGCAGTTCCAACCAGAGACAGGCAGATACGCAGTATTTT